The entry that follows covers one TCR beta chain sequence. Germline CDR1 SGHKS, CDR2 YYEKEE (reference sequence). V was cut by 2 bases and J by 2 bases, with 11 bases left in between. The CDR3 has 14 residues. Measured with immunoSEQ multiplex PCR; TCRdb has only the in-frame clones, and not every one. The sample gives approximately 200,000 clones, 85% to 90% of which show up once; roughly 2.5% is in the top ten. This entry comes from a study of blood T cell repertoires in COVID-19. About the research overall: Whether acute or convalescent, the COVID-19 samples came from the United States, Italy and Spain. The analysed material was cDNA or gDNA that came from T cells, B-cell-depleted T cells, or PBMCs.

Patients of the Seattle cohort, enrolled during active infection, were followed longitudinally. The clonotype comes from a man aged 25 to 45 with COVID-19, enrolled during active disease. Sequences were obtained from peripheral blood. The rearrangement uses TRBV5-5 and TRBJ2-7; D is uncertain. CDR3 loop: CASSFRFSAYEQYF. DNA for the CDR3: TGTGCCAGCAGCTTTAGATTCTCCGCCTACGAGCAGTACTTC.